The T cell receptor beta chain under discussion was sequenced for a study of blood T cell repertoires in COVID-19. The V end was cut by 1 base, the J end by 10 bases, with 17 bases between. CDR3 size: 16 residues. Germline CDR1 reads KGHSH; CDR2 reads LQKENI. Profiled with immunoSEQ multiplex PCR; TCRdb holds only in-frame clones, not every one. The sample lists approximately 400,000 clones; roughly 80% were seen once. Sequencing was done on a sample of peripheral blood. This clonotype originated in a human donor with acute or convalescent COVID-19. The donor label of this sample is uncertain. The rearrangement joins TRBV18 to TRBJ1-6; D is ambiguous. The CDR3 DNA sequence: TGTGCCAGCTCACCACAGTTGGTTGCAGGTCCCTCACCCCTCCACTTT. Amino acids: CASSPQLVAGPSPLHF.